These 23 T cell receptor beta chains were sequenced from one sample in a study of blood T cell repertoires in COVID-19. TCRdb keeps only in-frame clones here, not all; method: immunoSEQ multiplex PCR. The table has hundreds of thousands of clones, over 85% seen once; the top ten hold around 2.6%. Sequencing was carried out using PBMCs or T cells enriched from blood (not recorded which). Receptors were obtained from a man in his sixties who had recovered from COVID-19.

The genes are TRBV5-4 and TRBJ1-2, with 9 bases matching TRBD1. Unmatched junction bases numbered 10, after V lost 0 bases and J lost 7 bases. Germline V gene data show CDR1 as SGHNT and CDR2 as YYREEE (reference sequence). The CDR3 covers 16 residues. The CDR3 region is CASSLDRDRVMGGYTF. The CDR3 DNA is TGTGCCAGCAGCTTGGACCGGGACAGGGTGATGGGTGGCTACACCTTC.

This chain joins TRBV10-3 and TRBJ2-1; 13 nucleotides agree with TRBD2. The V segment lost 2 bases and the J segment 9 bases; nucleotides outside the gene matches: 4. This CDR3 comprises 15 residues. Germline V gene lookup returns CDR1 ENHRY and CDR2 SYGVKD. DNA for the CDR3: TGTGCCATCAGTGAGGGACTAGCGGGAGTCGTTGAGCAGTTCTTC. Amino acids: CAISEGLAGVVEQFF.

This rearrangement joins TRBV5-1 to TRBJ2-4; 9 bases match TRBD1. V gave up 4 bases and J gave up 3 bases; unmatched junction bases: 2. CDR3 size: 14 residues. Germline V lookup: CDR1 SGHRS, CDR2 YFSETQ. This chain's CDR3 is CASSGQGHKNIQYF. DNA for the CDR3: TGCGCCAGCAGCGGACAGGGGCACAAAAACATTCAGTACTTC.

CDR3 amino acids: CASSGVRTGGSYEQYF. CDR3 DNA sequence: TGTGCCAGCAGCGGAGTACGGACAGGGGGTTCCTACGAGCAGTACTTC. This sequence joins TRBV7-9 and TRBJ2-7; 10 nucleotides match TRBD1. Trimming took 5 bases from V and 1 from J; bases not matched to a gene: 8. Germline V gene data show CDR1 as SEHNR and CDR2 as FQNEAQ (reference sequence). CDR3 length equals 16 residues.

This rearrangement joins TRBV6-5 to TRBJ1-1; unclear D gene. Trimming removed 8 bases at V and 7 bases at J, with 20 bases between. Germline V CDR1 and CDR2: MNHEY, SVGAGI. The CDR3 is 14 amino acids. The CDR3 reads CASGRGNGNGEAFF. CDR3 coding DNA: TGTGCCAGCGGTCGGGGAAATGGTAATGGTGAAGCTTTCTTT.

This chain joins TRBV18 and TRBJ2-2, with 10 bases lining up with TRBD1. J was trimmed by 4 bases and V by 6 bases; bases with no gene match: 11. Germline V lookup: CDR1 KGHSH, CDR2 LQKENI. The CDR3 is 17 amino acids. CDR3 in amino acids: CASSPSHDRGPTGELFF. In nucleotides, the CDR3 is TGTGCCAGCTCGCCCTCTCACGACAGGGGGCCCACCGGGGAGCTGTTTTTT.

The chain couples TRBV18 to TRBJ2-2, with no clear D. The CDR3 has 13 amino acids. CDR1 is KGHSH and CDR2 is LQKENI in the germline V gene. Trimming took off 2 bases at V and 4 bases at J, with 5 bases between the two ends. The CDR3 region has the DNA TGTGCCAGCTCACCAGGCCTCACCGGGGAGCTGTTTTTT. Translation gives CASSPGLTGELFF.

The genes are TRBV5-1 and TRBJ1-3, with TRBD1 matching 8 bases. The junction had 16 bases not matched to a gene; V was cut back by 5 bases and J by 6 bases. The germline V gene encodes CDR1 SGHRS and CDR2 YFSETQ. The CDR3 is 17 amino acids. CDR3 amino acids: CASRSQPGQAYLNTIYF. CDR3 coding DNA: TGCGCCAGCAGGTCACAACCGGGACAGGCCTATCTAAACACCATATATTTT.

The rearrangement uses TRBV14 and TRBJ2-1, with 13 bases that match TRBD2. From germline, CDR1 is SGHDN and CDR2 FVKESK. The V and J ends lost 3 bases and 4 bases, in that order; junction bases with no gene match: 12. The CDR3 loop spans 19 amino acids. The CDR3 protein is CASSHLKGLAGTRYNEQFF. The CDR3 DNA reads as TGTGCCAGCAGCCACCTCAAGGGACTAGCGGGAACGAGGTACAATGAGCAGTTCTTC.

The V and J genes are TRBV15 and TRBJ1-5, with D uncertain. Germline V gives CDR1 LNHNV, CDR2 YYDKDF (reference sequence). V was cut by 4 bases and J by 4 bases, with 8 bases left in between. The CDR3 runs 13 residues. The CDR3 reads CATSIGGNQPQHF. The CDR3 DNA follows: TGTGCCACCAGCATCGGAGGAAATCAGCCCCAGCATTTT.

This chain links TRBV7-2 with TRBJ1-1; D ambiguous. The CDR3 spans 14 residues. V was cut by 1 base and J by 1 base, with 7 bases left in between. The germline gives CDR1 SGHTA, CDR2 FQGNSA. The CDR3 protein is CASSLVGGNTEAFF. Written as DNA, the CDR3 is TGTGCCAGCAGCTTAGTAGGCGGGAACACTGAAGCTTTCTTT.

The chain links TRBV7-2 to TRBJ1-2, with D possibly being TRBD1 (6 bases). CDR1 and CDR2 (germline): SGHTA, FQGNSA. Deletions cut 3 bases from V and 3 bases from J, with 17 bases between. CDR3 length: 16 residues. CDR3: CASSLDQARGYYGYTF. The CDR3 DNA is TGTGCCAGCAGCTTGGACCAAGCCAGGGGTTACTATGGCTACACCTTC.

This clone was seen once. The DNA of the CDR3 is TGTGCCAGCAGCTTAGGAGGTCGGAGGAACACTGAAGCTTTCTTT. Translation gives CASSLGGRRNTEAFF. The chain employs TRBV7-6 and TRBJ1-1; D not certain. The ends were cut back, 1 base at V and 1 base at J, with 10 bases in the middle. In germline, CDR1 is SGHVS, CDR2 FNYEAQ. The CDR3 totals 15 residues.

This clone was detected once. The chain employs TRBV7-9 and TRBJ1-4; D remains unclear. Between the trimmed V and J ends, which lost 5 bases and 4 bases, there was a span of 17 bases. Germline CDR1 SEHNR, CDR2 FQNEAQ (reference sequence). The CDR3 has 16 residues. The CDR3 DNA sequence: TGTGCCAGCAGCCCCGGCGGGGAACGGGGTAATGAAAAACTGTTTTTT. Residues: CASSPGGERGNEKLFF.

CDR3 DNA: TGTGCCAGCAGCTTAATGGCCCTGAACACTGAAGCTTTCTTT. This sequence encodes CASSLMALNTEAFF. The chain uses TRBV7-8 and TRBJ1-1; the D is unclear. The germline gives CDR1 SGHVS, CDR2 FQNEAQ. With 2 bases removed from V and 0 bases from J, the gap between germline ends came to 7 bases. The CDR3 contains 14 residues. Variable domain in full (rest from reference TRBV7-8 and TRBJ1-1): GAGVSQSPRYKVAKRGQDVALRCDPISGHVSLFWYQQALGQGPEFLTYFQNEAQLDKSGLPSDRFFAERPEGSVSTLKIQRTQQEDSAVYLCASSLMALNTEAFFGQGTRLTVV.

The rearrangement uses TRBV4-2 and TRBJ2-7; D call uncertain. Germline V gives CDR1 LGHNA, CDR2 YNFKEQ. The CDR3 is made up of 13 amino acids. The ends were cut back, 4 bases at V and 6 bases at J, with 13 bases in the middle. The CDR3 loop is CASSPRSMGEQYF. The CDR3 DNA reads TGTGCCAGCAGCCCCCGGAGTATGGGCGAGCAGTACTTC.

This chain uses TRBV15 with TRBJ2-5; TRBD2 is a possible D gene (6 bases). The CDR3 sequence is 14 residues long. CDR1 and CDR2 from the germline V gene are LNHNV and YYDKDF (reference sequence). Trimming cost V 5 bases and J 0 bases, with 10 bases left between them. The CDR3 sequence: CATSGGKYQETQYF. The CDR3 DNA follows: TGTGCCACCAGCGGGGGGAAGTACCAAGAGACCCAGTACTTC.

This chain uses TRBV15 with TRBJ2-7; 10 nucleotides line up with TRBD1. This CDR3 has 16 residues. Germline V CDR1 and CDR2: LNHNV, YYDKDF (reference sequence). The V and J ends lost 2 bases and 7 bases, in that order; junction bases with no gene match: 11. The DNA for the CDR3 is TGTGCCACCAGCAGACCTCCGGGACAGGGGCGTAGGGAGCAGTACTTC. Its protein is CATSRPPGQGRREQYF.

The chain joins TRBV6-5 to TRBJ1-4; 9 nucleotides match TRBD1. The length of the CDR3 is 15 residues. The V gene's germline CDR1 is MNHEY and CDR2 SVGAGI. V dropped 7 bases and J dropped 3; count of bases not matched to a gene: 6. CDR3 sequence (DNA): TGTGCCAGCACCAAACAGGGGGCCGCTAATGAAAAACTGTTTTTT. It codes for CASTKQGAANEKLFF.

The chain is built from TRBV19 and TRBJ1-1; possible D gene TRBD1, 6 bases. The CDR3 length is 12 residues. V was pared by 10 bases and J by 2 bases, with 11 bases between. Per the germline V gene, CDR1 is LNHDA and CDR2 is SQIVND (reference sequence). DNA of the CDR3: TGTGCCACCGAGACAGGAAACACTGAAGCTTTCTTT. This translates into CATETGNTEAFF.

V and J are TRBV5-5 and TRBJ1-5; a possible D gene is TRBD1 (6 bases). The CDR3 has 17 amino acids. Germline CDR1 and CDR2: SGHKS and YYEKEE (reference sequence). Between the trimmed V and J ends, which lost 2 bases and 0 bases, there was a span of 15 bases. CDR3 protein: CASSFSDRTNSNQPQHF. The CDR3 bases are TGTGCCAGCAGCTTTAGCGACAGGACGAATAGCAATCAGCCCCAGCATTTT.

The V gene is TRBV11-2, the J gene TRBJ1-2; 11 positions match TRBD1. Germline V gives CDR1 SGHAT, CDR2 FQNNGV. The trim removed 3 bases at V and 6 bases at J, leaving 9 bases unmatched. CDR3 size: 16 residues. The CDR3 spells CASSFSGTGGVDGYTF. The CDR3 DNA is TGTGCCAGCAGCTTCTCCGGGACAGGGGGTGTAGATGGCTACACCTTC.

CDR3 sequence (DNA): TGTGCCAGCAGCTTAGCGCCGACAGGGGGCCACACCGGGGAGCTGTTTTTT. Translating gives CASSLAPTGGHTGELFF. The chain has TRBV7-2 and TRBJ2-2; TRBD1 matches at 10 bases. Per germline, CDR1 SGHTA and CDR2 FQGNSA. The CDR3 loop spans 17 amino acids. The J segment lost 3 bases and the V segment lost 0 bases, leaving 4 bases of the junction unmatched.